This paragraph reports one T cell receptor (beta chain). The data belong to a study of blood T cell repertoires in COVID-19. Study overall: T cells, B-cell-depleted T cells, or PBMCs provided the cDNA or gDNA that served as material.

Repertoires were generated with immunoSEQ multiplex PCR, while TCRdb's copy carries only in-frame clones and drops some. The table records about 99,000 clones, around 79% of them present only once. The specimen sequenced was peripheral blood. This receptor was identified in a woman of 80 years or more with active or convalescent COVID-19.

Here the CDR3 reads CASSTHRGAGAFF. For the CDR3, the DNA is TGTGCCAGCAGTACCCACAGGGGCGCCGGGGCTTTCTTT. The J gene is TRBJ1-1, the V gene TRBV6-5; 7 bases map to TRBD1. With V trimmed by 5 bases and J by 11 bases, 11 bases remained unmatched. The CDR3 has 13 amino acids. Germline lookup yields CDR1 MNHEY and CDR2 SVGAGI.